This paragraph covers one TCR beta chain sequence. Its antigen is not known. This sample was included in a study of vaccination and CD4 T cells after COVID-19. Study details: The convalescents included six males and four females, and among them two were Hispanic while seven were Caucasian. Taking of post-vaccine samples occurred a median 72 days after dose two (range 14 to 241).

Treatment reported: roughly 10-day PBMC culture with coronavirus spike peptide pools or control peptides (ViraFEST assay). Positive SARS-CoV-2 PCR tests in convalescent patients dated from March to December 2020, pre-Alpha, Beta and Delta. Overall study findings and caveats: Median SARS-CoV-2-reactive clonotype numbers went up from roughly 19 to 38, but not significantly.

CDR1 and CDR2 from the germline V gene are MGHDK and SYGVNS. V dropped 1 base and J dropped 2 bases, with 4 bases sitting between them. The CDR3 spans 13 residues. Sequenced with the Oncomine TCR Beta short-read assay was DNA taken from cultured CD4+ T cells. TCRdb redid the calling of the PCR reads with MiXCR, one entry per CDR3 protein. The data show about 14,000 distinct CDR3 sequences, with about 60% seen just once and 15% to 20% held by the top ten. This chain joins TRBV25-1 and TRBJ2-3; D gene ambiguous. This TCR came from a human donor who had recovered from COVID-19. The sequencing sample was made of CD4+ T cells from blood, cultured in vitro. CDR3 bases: TGTGCCAGCAGTGAATCGGTCACAGATACGCAGTATTTT. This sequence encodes CASSESVTDTQYF.